This T cell receptor beta chain was sequenced during a study of cytomegalovirus exposure and HLA in healthy donors. This CDR3 contains 13 residues. General study findings and limits: Later on, an analysis tied 15,000 to 20,000 TCR beta sequences to HLA alleles at 0.05 false discovery rate.

About this clone itself: Its antigen is still unknown.

Both 60 Vbeta primers and 13 Jbeta primers went into the PCR. The data were produced by immunoSEQ multiplex PCR, yet TCRdb's version contains in-frame clones alone and is incomplete. Altogether about 190,000 clones are present, 87% being singletons, with the ten largest covering over 1%. Sequencing was carried out using PBMCs. The chain has TRBV21-1 and TRBJ2-1; the table's D call of TRBD1 was not tested on the DNA. TRBV21-1 is deemed a pseudogene. This clonotype was sampled from a young man in good health and CMV-seronegative. Written as DNA, the CDR3 is TGTGCCGTACTGGACAGGGGGTCTGGTGAGCAGTTCTTC. Translating gives CAVLDRGSGEQFF.